This TCR beta chain emerged from a study of shared T cell receptors in the human thymus (dated by TCRdb to the early 2020s). Some background on the complete study: The study examined how the human thymus generates shared, self-reactive T-cell receptor alpha chains.

Libraries were built with the immunoSEQ multiplex PCR assay. What TCRdb holds here is the immuneACCESS table cut down to in-frame rearrangements. Part of the clones is not present; checked against another copy, under half of the missing clones reflect an unresolved V gene, and the others are unexplained. This sample holds hundreds of thousands of clones; 70% to 90% were observed only once. The ten largest clonotypes hold over 0.008% of the sample. Reading from cysteine to phenylalanine, the CDR3 counts 14 amino acids. Here the CDR3 DNA is all that survives: 42 bases in frame from base 1. Sequences SEHNR (CDR1) and FQNEAQ (CDR2) are obtained from the germline V gene (reference sequence). V loses 2 bases, J loses 6 bases, and the germline ends lie 13 bases apart. As for this clone: Its cognate antigen has yet to be identified. It has no much larger one-base neighbor in the sample; base qualities were not kept.

This sample was shared with a second study, whose subject was human thymus T cells. Per that second paper: The donors were immunologically healthy infants in Finland who had open corrective cardiac surgery for congenital heart defects. Thymus tissue was obtained as surgical resects removed during corrective cardiac surgery. Usage of V and J gene segments appeared to be biased in both the thymic and the peripheral blood repertoires. The related research reported highly overlapping thymic TCR repertoires among unrelated individuals. TCR alpha and beta repertoires from roughly 8 infant thymus samples and four related peripheral blood samples were characterized in the study. Donor ages ranged from about 6 to 250 days, and the cohort comprised about 6 male and two female infants. Thymocytes were freed from the tissue by mechanical means and kept at -70 degrees C as pellets of roughly 9-34 million cells. A QIAsymphony instrument was used to extract genomic DNA from the frozen cell pellets. Using the immunoSEQ multiplex PCR assay, the TCRB and TCRAD loci were amplified from a standardized quantity of quality-controlled genomic DNA. The amplicons covered the V(D)J region and were long enough to include the CDR3 and to identify the V and J genes. Amplicon sequencing was performed on an Illumina platform through the commercial immunoSEQ service. Primer bias and sequencing errors were corrected using previously described methods, and TCRAD and TCRB definitions followed the IMGT database. immunoSEQ Analyzer 3.0 and VDJTools were used for repertoire analysis, which covered basic statistics, V/J segment usage, diversity estimates, rarefaction and pairwise overlap. Diversity was estimated using the Chao1, ChaoE, Efron-Thisted, Shannon and inverse Simpson indices, and was also estimated on datasets down-sampled to the size of the smallest sample. For repertoire overlap, CDR3 nucleotide sequence, V gene and J gene had to match strictly, and clustering was done by Jaccard-based multidimensional scaling. On average, thymus samples gave 750,000 to 950,000 unique TCRB clonotypes, whereas blood samples gave 75,000 to 85,000.

Sequencing was carried out using thymocytes. The V gene is TRBV7-9 and the J gene is TRBJ1-2, with TRBD1 tentatively as D gene (5 bases match). This TCR came from a boy younger than two with a congenital heart defect. Donor details come from another sample of the same person, matched by shared clones. CDR3 protein: CASSLRSGGNGYTF. Read as DNA, the sequence is TGTGCCAGCAGCTTAAGGTCGGGGGGGAATGGCTACACCTTC.